This T cell receptor beta chain was recorded in a study of tumor-infiltrating lymphocytes in primary liver carcinoma. Extraction of RNA together with DNA used roughly 19-32 mg of unsorted bulk tissue. In every tumor sample, viable tumor cells made up over 85%. In germline, CDR1 is SGHRS, CDR2 YFSETQ. There are 13 residues in the CDR3. The V end was cut by 0 bases, the J end by 10 bases, with 13 bases between. As regards this clonotype: Lacking the conserved final phenylalanine or tryptophan, this CDR3 likely reflects a read error.

Reverse transcription of approximately 520 ng total RNA with a constant-region primer produced TCR beta cDNA. Investigators got TCR beta libraries out of three nested multiplex PCR rounds, done with slightly modified ARM-PCR. Use of TRBV1-TRBV30 forward primers with a C-beta reverse primer characterized the first two PCR rounds, which lasted 10 cycles each. TCRdb recomputed calls from the multiplex PCR reads with MiXCR, one row per CDR3 protein. The data show about 32,000 distinct CDR3 sequences, roughly 69% seen once. This TCR derives from a man in his forties with primary liver carcinoma and hepatitis B virus infection. This chain links TRBV5-1 with TRBJ1-2; maybe TRBD1 (5 bases). Input material: liver tumor tissue from sampling region 4. The subset was: tumor region T4, right-lateral pole. The CDR3 loop reads CASSLAQGGDYTL. The CDR3 DNA follows: TGCGCCAGCAGCTTGGCCCAGGGCGGTGACTACACCTTA.